This T cell receptor beta chain was found in a study of regulatory T cells in long-lasting Graves disease. Study background: Newly diagnosed Graves' patients had taken antithyroid drugs under 3 months.

The TCR beta library used iRepertoire HTBI primers with Arm-PCR amplification of CDR3. TCRdb re-called the multiplex PCR reads through MiXCR, storing one row per CDR3 protein. Of some 400,000 distinct CDR3 sequences listed, about 15% are singletons. This sample's time point: newly diagnosed GD, antithyroid drugs for less than 3 months. PBMC RNA was the source of the TCR library. The ends lost 4 bases at V and 6 bases at J; junction bases unmatched: 9. The CDR3 runs 15 residues. This clonotype has a count of ten or more. This same sample was also part of a study on T cells in Graves' hyperthyroidism and ophthalmopathy. That work states: On the basis of clinical symptoms, serum thyroxine and TRAb, thyroid ultrasound and orbital computed tomography, diagnoses were made. Researchers ran a first-round RT-PCR on the TCR CDR3 using the HTBI primer set.

The chain links TRBV12-3 or TRBV12-4 to TRBJ2-1; 7 positions agree with TRBD2. The sequenced sample was peripheral blood mononuclear cells (PBMCs), obtained at new diagnosis, from a patient treated with antithyroid drugs. The sequence was collected from a woman in her twenties or thirties with Graves disease. The CDR3 sequence: CASSSYREDTNEQFF. The CDR3 DNA reads as TGTGCCAGCAGTTCGTACCGGGAGGATACCAATGAGCAGTTCTTC.